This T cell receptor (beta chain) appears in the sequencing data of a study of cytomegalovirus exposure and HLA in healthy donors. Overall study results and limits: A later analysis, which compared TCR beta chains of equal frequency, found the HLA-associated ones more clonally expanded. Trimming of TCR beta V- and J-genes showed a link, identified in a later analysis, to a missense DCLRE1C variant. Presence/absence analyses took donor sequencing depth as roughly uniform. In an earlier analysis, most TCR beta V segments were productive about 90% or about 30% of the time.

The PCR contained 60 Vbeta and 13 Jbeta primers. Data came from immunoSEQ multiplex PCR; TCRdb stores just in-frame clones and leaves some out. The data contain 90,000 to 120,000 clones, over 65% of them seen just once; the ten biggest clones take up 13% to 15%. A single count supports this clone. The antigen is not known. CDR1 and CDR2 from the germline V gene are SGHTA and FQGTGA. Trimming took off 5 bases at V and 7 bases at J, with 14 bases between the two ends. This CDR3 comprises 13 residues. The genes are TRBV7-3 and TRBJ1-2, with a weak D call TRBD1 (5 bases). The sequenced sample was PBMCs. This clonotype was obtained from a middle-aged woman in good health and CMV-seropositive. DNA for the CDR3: TGTGCCAGCAGCAAAGGGGTCGGCTCTGGCTACACCTTC. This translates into CASSKGVGSGYTF.